Listed here are 3 T cell receptor beta chains from one sample, sequenced in a study of blood T cell repertoires in COVID-19. Here immunoSEQ multiplex PCR was the method, and the copy in TCRdb shows in-frame clones only, minus some. The sample has 200,000 to 250,000 clones, about 82% seen once. Source material: peripheral blood. The origin of the receptors is a woman aged 65 to 85 with COVID-19, enrolled during active disease.

The chain carries TRBV11-2 and TRBJ1-5; unclear D gene. The V gene's germline CDR1 is SGHAT and CDR2 FQNNGV. The CDR3 is 14 amino acids. Trimming cost V 0 bases and J 7 bases, with 10 bases left between them. The DNA of the CDR3 is TGTGCCAGCAGCTTAGACAGGCACCCCCAGCCCCAGCATTTT. Amino acid sequence: CASSLDRHPQPQHF. Full variable domain (rest looked up from reference TRBV11-2 and TRBJ1-5): EAGVAQSPRYKIIEKRQSVAFWCNPISGHATLYWYQQILGQGPKLLIQFQNNGVVDDSQLPKDRFSAERLKGVDSTLKIQPAKLEDSAVYLCASSLDRHPQPQHFGDGTRLSIL.

The rearrangement links TRBV2 to TRBJ2-2; 11 bases are shared with TRBD1. Per the germline V gene, CDR1 is SNHLY and CDR2 is FYNNEI. V shed 5 bases, J shed 5 bases, and the junction held 7 bases outside the gene matches. The CDR3 has 16 amino acids. CDR3 in amino acids: CASSLTGTGGTGELFF. CDR3 DNA: TGTGCCAGCAGTCTTACCGGGACAGGGGGGACCGGGGAGCTGTTTTTT.

The chain has TRBV11-1 and TRBJ1-2; 7 bases line up with TRBD1. V shed 5 bases and J 7 bases; nucleotides not matched to a gene: 10. This CDR3 spans 14 amino acids. Germline CDR1 reads SGHAT; CDR2 reads FQDESV (reference sequence). CDR3 protein: CASSDRQGLRGYTF. CDR3 sequence (DNA): TGTGCCAGCAGCGACCGACAGGGTCTGCGTGGCTACACCTTC. Using reference TRBV11-1 and TRBJ1-2 for the parts outside the CDR3, the full variable domain is EAEVAQSPRYKITEKSQAVAFWCDPISGHATLYWYRQILGQGPELLVQFQDESVVDDSQLPKDRFSAERLKGVDSTLKIQPAELGDSAMYLCASSDRQGLRGYTFGSGTRLTVV.